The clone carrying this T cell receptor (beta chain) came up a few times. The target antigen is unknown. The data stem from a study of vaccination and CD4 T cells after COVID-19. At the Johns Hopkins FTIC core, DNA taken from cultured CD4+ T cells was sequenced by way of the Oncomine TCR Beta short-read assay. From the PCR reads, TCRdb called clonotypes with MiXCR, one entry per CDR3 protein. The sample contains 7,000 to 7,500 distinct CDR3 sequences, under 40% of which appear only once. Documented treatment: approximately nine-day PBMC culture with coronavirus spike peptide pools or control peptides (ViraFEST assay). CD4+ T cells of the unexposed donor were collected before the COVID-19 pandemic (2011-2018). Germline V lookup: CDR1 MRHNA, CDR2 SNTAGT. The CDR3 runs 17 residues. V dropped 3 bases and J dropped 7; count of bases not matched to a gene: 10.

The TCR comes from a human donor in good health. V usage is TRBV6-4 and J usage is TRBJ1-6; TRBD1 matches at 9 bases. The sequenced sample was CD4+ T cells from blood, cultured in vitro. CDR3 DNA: TGTGCCAGCAGTGAATTCGGGACAGGGCAGAGGAATTCACCCCTCCACTTT. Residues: CASSEFGTGQRNSPLHF.